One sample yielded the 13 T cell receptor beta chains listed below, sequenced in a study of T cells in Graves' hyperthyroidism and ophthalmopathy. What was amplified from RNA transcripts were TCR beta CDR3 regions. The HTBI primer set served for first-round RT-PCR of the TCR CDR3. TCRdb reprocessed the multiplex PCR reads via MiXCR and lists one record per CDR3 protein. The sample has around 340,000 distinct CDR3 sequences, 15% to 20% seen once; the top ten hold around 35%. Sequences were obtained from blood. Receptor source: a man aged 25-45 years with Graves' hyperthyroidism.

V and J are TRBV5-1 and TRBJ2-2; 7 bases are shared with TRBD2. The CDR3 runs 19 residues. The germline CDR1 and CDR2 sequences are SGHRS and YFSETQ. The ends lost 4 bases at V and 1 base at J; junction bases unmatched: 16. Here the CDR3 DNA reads TGCGCCAGCAGCCCCGCTCGCGGGGGAGCGGGGCGGAACACCGGGGAGCTGTTTTTT. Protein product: CASSPARGGAGRNTGELFF.

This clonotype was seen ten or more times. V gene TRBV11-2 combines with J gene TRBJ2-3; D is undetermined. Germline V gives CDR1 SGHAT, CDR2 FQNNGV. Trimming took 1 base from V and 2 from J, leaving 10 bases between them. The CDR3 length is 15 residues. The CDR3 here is CASSLGERNTDTQYF. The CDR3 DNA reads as TGTGCCAGCAGCTTAGGAGAACGTAACACAGATACGCAGTATTTT.

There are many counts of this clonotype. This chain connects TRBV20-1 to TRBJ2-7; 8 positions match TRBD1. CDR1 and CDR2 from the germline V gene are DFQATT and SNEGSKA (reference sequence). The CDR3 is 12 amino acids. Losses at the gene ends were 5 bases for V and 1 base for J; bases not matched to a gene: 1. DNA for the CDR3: TGCAGTGCTCGGACAGGGTCCTACGAGCAGTACTTC. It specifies CSARTGSYEQYF.

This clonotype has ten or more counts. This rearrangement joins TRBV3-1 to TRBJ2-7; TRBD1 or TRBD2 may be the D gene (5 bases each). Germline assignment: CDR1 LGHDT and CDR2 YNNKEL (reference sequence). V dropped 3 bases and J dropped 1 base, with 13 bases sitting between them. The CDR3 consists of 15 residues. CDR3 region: CASSQGPANSYEQYF. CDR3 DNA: TGTGCCAGCAGCCAGGGACCCGCTAATTCCTACGAGCAGTACTTC.

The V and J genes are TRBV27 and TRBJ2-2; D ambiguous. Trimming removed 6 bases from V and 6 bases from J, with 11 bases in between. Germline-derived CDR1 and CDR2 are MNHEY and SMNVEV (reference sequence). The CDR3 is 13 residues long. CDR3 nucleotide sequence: TGTGCCAGCAGAATTTTGGGTTCCGGGGAGCTGTTTTTT. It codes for CASRILGSGELFF.

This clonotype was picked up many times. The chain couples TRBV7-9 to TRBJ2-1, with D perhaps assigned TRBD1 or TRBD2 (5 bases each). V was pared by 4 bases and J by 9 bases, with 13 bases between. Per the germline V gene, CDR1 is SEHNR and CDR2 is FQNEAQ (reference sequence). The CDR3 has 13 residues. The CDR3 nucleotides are TGTGCCAGCAGCTACCGGGACCTCAGTGAGCAGTTCTTC. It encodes CASSYRDLSEQFF.

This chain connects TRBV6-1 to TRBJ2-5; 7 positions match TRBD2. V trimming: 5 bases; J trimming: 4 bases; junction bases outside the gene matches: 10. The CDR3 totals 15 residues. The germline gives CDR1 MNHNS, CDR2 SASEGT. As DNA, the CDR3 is TGTGCCAGCAGTAAAGGGAGTAGGGAGGGAGAGACCCAGTACTTC. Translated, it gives CASSKGSREGETQYF.

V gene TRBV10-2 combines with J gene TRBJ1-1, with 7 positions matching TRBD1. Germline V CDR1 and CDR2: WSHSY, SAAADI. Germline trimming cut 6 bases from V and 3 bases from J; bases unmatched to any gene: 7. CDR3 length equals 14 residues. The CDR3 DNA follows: TGCGCCAGCAGCAACCAGGGACAGTACACTGAAGCTTTCTTT. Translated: CASSNQGQYTEAFF.

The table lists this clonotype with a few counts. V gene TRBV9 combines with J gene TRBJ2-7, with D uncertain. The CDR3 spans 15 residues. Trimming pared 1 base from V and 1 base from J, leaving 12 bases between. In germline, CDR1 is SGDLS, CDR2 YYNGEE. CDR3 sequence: CASSVRADHSYEQYF. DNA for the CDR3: TGTGCCAGCAGCGTACGGGCCGATCATTCCTACGAGCAGTACTTC.

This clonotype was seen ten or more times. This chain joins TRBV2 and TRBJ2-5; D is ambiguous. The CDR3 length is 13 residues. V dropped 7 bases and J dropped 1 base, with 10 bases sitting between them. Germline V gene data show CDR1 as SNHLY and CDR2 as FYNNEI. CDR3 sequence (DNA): TGTGCCAGCACCCCTCCGTCCCAAGAGACCCAGTACTTC. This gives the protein CASTPPSQETQYF. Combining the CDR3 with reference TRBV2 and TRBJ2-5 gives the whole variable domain EPEVTQTPSHQVTQMGQEVILRCVPISNHLYFYWYRQILGQKVEFLVSFYNNEISEKSEIFDDQFSVERPDGSNFTLKIRSTKLEDSAMYFCASTPPSQETQYFGPGTRLLVL.

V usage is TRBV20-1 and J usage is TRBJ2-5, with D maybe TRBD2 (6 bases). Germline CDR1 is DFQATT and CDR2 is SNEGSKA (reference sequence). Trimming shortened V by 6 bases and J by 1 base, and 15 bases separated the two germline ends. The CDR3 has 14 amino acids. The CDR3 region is CSARLGDAQETQYF. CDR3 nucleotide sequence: TGCAGTGCGAGACTAGGGGACGCCCAAGAGACCCAGTACTTC.

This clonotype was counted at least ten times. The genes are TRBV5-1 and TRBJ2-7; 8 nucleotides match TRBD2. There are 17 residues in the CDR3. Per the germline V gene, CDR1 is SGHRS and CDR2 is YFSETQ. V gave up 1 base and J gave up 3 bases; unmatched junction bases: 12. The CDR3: CASSLSDRGLDSYEQYF. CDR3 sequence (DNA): TGCGCCAGCAGCTTGTCGGACCGGGGACTAGATAGCTACGAGCAGTACTTC.

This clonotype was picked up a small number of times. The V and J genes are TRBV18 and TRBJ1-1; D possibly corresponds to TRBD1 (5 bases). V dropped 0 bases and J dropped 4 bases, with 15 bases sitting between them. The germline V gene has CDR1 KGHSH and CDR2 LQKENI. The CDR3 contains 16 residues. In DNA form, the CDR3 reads TGTGCCAGCTCACCACCGTGGGGGGGGACGGGCACTGAAGCTTTCTTT. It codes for CASSPPWGGTGTEAFF.